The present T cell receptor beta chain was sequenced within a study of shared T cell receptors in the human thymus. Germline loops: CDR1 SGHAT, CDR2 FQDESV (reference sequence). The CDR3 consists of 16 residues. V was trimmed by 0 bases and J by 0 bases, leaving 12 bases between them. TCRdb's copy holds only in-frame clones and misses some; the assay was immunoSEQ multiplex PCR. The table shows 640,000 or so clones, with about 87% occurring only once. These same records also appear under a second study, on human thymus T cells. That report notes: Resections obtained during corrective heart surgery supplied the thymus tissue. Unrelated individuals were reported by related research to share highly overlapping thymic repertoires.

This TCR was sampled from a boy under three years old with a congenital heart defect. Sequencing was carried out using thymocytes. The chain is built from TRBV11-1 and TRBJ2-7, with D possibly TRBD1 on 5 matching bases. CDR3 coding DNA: TGTGCCAGCAGCTTAGCGCGCCAGGGAACCTCCTACGAGCAGTACTTC. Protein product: CASSLARQGTSYEQYF.